These T cell receptor beta chains were read from a single sample in a study of shared clonotypes between healthy human individuals. This table comes from immunoSEQ multiplex PCR, and its TCRdb copy is limited to in-frame clones, with some not included. Of about 2 million clones in the sample, about 95% were seen once. The material sequenced was naive CD8+ T cells sorted from blood. These receptors all come from a man between 18 and 35 years old in good health. CDR3s include the opening cysteine and the closing phenylalanine or tryptophan. D genes are given only for firm matches. The listing skips clone size in some rows; elsewhere it reads once, few, many or a size class.

j_call v_call clone_size d_call cdr3_length cdr3_nt cdr3_aa
TRBJ1-1 TRBV13 . . 16 TGTGCCAGCAGCATACGGAAAAGGGGAGCGGACACTGAAGCTTTCTTT CASSIRKRGADTEAFF
TRBJ2-7 TRBV19 . TRBD1 13 TGTGCCAGTAGTTCCGGACAGGTCTACGAGCAGTACTTC CASSSGQVYEQYF
TRBJ2-7 TRBV9 . . 15 TGTGCCAGCAGCGCTGGGGGGGGCCAAGCCTACGAGCAGTACTTC CASSAGGGQAYEQYF
TRBJ2-1 TRBV27 . TRBD2 15 TGTGCCAGCAGCACACTAGCGTTCCGCTACAATGAGCAGTTCTTC CASSTLAFRYNEQFF
TRBJ1-1 TRBV11-2 . TRBD1 14 TGTGCCAGCAGCTCGCCGGACAGGCCCCTTGAAGCTTTCTTT CASSSPDRPLEAFF
TRBJ2-2 TRBV5-6 . . 13 TGTGCCAGCAGACCAGGGGCAACCGGGGAGCTGTTTTTT CASRPGATGELFF
TRBJ1-2 TRBV6-1 . . 12 TGTGCCAGCAGTGAAGGGCCCTATGGCTACACCTTC CASSEGPYGYTF
TRBJ2-5 TRBV7-7 . . 13 TGTGCTAGCAGCTTAGTTCTGGGGGAGACCCAGTACTTC CASSLVLGETQYF
TRBJ2-7 TRBV13 once TRBD1 15 TGTGCCAGCAGCCCCCTCGGGCAGGGGGACTACGAGCAGTACTTC CASSPLGQGDYEQYF
TRBJ1-3 TRBV2 . TRBD1 15 TGTGCCAGCATGGCGGACAGGATCTCTGGAAACACCATATATTTT CASMADRISGNTIYF
TRBJ2-3 TRBV7-9 . TRBD2 14 TGTGCCAGCAGCTCAGTCGGGGGGGCAGATACGCAGTATTTT CASSSVGGADTQYF
TRBJ2-4 TRBV5-6 . TRBD1 12 TGTGCCAGCCGGGGACAGGGCAACATTCAGTACTTC CASRGQGNIQYF
TRBJ2-5 TRBV2 . . 11 TGTGCCAGCAGTGTAGGCGGGGAGCAGTACTTC CASSVGGEQYF
TRBJ2-3 TRBV2 . TRBD1 16 TGTGCCAGCATTGGACAGGGGAGAGCCTTCACAGATACGCAGTATTTT CASIGQGRAFTDTQYF
TRBJ2-7 TRBV29-1 . . 13 TGCAGCGTAGTAGCGGCTAGCTCCTACGAGCAGTACTTC CSVVAASSYEQYF
TRBJ1-6 TRBV4-1 . . 15 TGCGCCAGCAGCCAAGCGGGGTGGGATAATTCACCCCTCCACTTT CASSQAGWDNSPLHF
TRBJ2-5 TRBV5-6 few . 15 TGTGCCAGCAGCGCGCTCGACAGGCTGAGAGAGACCCAGTACTTC CASSALDRLRETQYF
TRBJ2-3 TRBV7-8 . TRBD1 19 TGTGCCAGCAGCTCGGATGACAGGGAGATACAAACTAGCACAGATACGCAGTATTTT CASSSDDREIQTSTDTQYF
TRBJ2-3 TRBV5-4 . TRBD2 13 TGTGCCAGCAGCCGGACTAGCGCAGATACGCAGTATTTT CASSRTSADTQYF
TRBJ2-1 TRBV5-6 once TRBD2 14 TGTGCCAGCAGACTAGCGGGAGCAGTCAATGAGCAGTTCTTC CASRLAGAVNEQFF
TRBJ2-5 TRBV5-1 . . 16 TGCGCCAGCAGCCCAGGACACTTACCTAACCAAGAGACCCAGTACTTC CASSPGHLPNQETQYF
TRBJ2-1 TRBV30 . . 11 TGTGCCTGGAGTGAGAGCCGTGAGCAGTTCTTC CAWSESREQFF
TRBJ2-5 TRBV7-6 . TRBD2 15 TGTGCCAGCAGCTCTCTAGCGGCCCCCCAAGAGACCCAGTACTTC CASSSLAAPQETQYF
TRBJ2-1 TRBV10-2 . TRBD2 15 TGCGCCAGCAGATCCCCGACTAGCGCCTACAATGAGCAGTTCTTC CASRSPTSAYNEQFF
TRBJ2-1 TRBV5-6 . . 10 TGTGCCAGCAGCTTTGAAGAGCAGTTCTTC CASSFEEQFF
TRBJ2-7 TRBV6-5 . . 15 TGTGCCAGCAGCTCCCCGAGGGTACCGAACTACGAGCAGTACTTC CASSSPRVPNYEQYF
TRBJ2-1 TRBV14 . TRBD1 16 TGTGCCAGCAGCCACCCGACAGGGGTGGGGTACAATGAGCAGTTCTTC CASSHPTGVGYNEQFF
TRBJ1-1 TRBV25-1 . . 15 TGTGCCAGCAGTGAATGGGAGGGGACGAACACTGAAGCTTTCTTT CASSEWEGTNTEAFF
TRBJ1-1 TRBV7-9 few . 11 TGTGCCAGCAGCCCGAGTTCTGAAGCTTTCTTT CASSPSSEAFF
TRBJ1-3 TRBV5-6 . . 15 TGTGCCAGCAGCTTCGAGGGTTACTCTGGAAACACCATATATTTT CASSFEGYSGNTIYF
TRBJ2-7 TRBV19 . . 14 TGTGCCAGTAGTATAATGGGGCAGAACTACGAGCAGTACTTC CASSIMGQNYEQYF
TRBJ2-3 TRBV6-5 . . 15 TGTGCCAGCAGTTACTCGGGAAGCGGTACAGATACGCAGTATTTT CASSYSGSGTDTQYF
TRBJ2-7 TRBV11-3 . . 13 TGTGCCAGCAGCTTAGGTTCCGCGTACGAGCAGTACTTC CASSLGSAYEQYF
TRBJ2-3 TRBV29-1 . . 13 TGCAGCGTTGTCGGGAGTGGCACAGATACGCAGTATTTT CSVVGSGTDTQYF
TRBJ2-7 TRBV7-9 . . 13 TGTGCCAGCACCCCGGGACAAAATTACGAGCAGTACTTC CASTPGQNYEQYF
TRBJ2-1 TRBV11-2 . TRBD2 19 TGTGCCAGCAGCTCTCCCCAGGGACTAGCGGGAGGGCCCTACAATGAGCAGTTCTTC CASSSPQGLAGGPYNEQFF
TRBJ2-7 TRBV28 . TRBD2 14 TGTGCCAGCAGTGGGACTAGCGGGTTCTACGAGCAGTACTTC CASSGTSGFYEQYF
TRBJ2-1 TRBV13 . . 13 TGTGCCAGCAGCCCGGTTCTGAGGGATGAGCAGTTCTTC CASSPVLRDEQFF
TRBJ2-5 TRBV6-6 . . 14 TGTGCCAGCAGTTCAGGGCTTTATGGGGAGACCCAGTACTTC CASSSGLYGETQYF
TRBJ2-7 TRBV19 . . 14 TGTGCCAGTAGTGTTTCAGGGGACTCCTACGAGCAGTACTTC CASSVSGDSYEQYF
TRBJ2-6 TRBV14 . . 16 TGTGCCAGCAGCCAAGCTGGGTTGTCTGGGGCCAACGTCCTGACTTTC CASSQAGLSGANVLTF
TRBJ2-5 TRBV27 . TRBD2 13 TGTGCCAGCAGTTTACGGGAGGGGGAGACCCAGTACTTC CASSLREGETQYF
TRBJ2-1 TRBV9 . TRBD1 17 TGTGCCAGCAGCGTATCATCTAGGGACAGGTTCGAGAATGAGCAGTTCTTC CASSVSSRDRFENEQFF
TRBJ2-5 TRBV7-9 . TRBD2 17 TGTGCCAGCAGCTTTAGTGGGCTAGCGGGAGGCCAAGAGACCCAGTACTTC CASSFSGLAGGQETQYF
TRBJ1-1 TRBV11-1 . TRBD1 14 TGTGCCAGCAGCCCTCAGGGGGCATACACTGAAGCTTTCTTT CASSPQGAYTEAFF
TRBJ2-1 TRBV10-3 once . 15 TGTGCCATCAGTGAGTCTAATAGCGTAGGCAATGAGCAGTTCTTC CAISESNSVGNEQFF
TRBJ1-1 TRBV28 . TRBD1 14 TGTGCCAGCAGTTTGGACAGGGTGGGCACTGAAGCTTTCTTT CASSLDRVGTEAFF
TRBJ2-3 TRBV2 . . 16 TGTGCCAGCAGTGAAGGACAGGCGGCTAGCACAGATACGCAGTATTTT CASSEGQAASTDTQYF
TRBJ2-1 TRBV5-1 . TRBD2 14 TGCGCCAGCAGCGCGGGAGTAGATGGCAATGAGCAGTTCTTC CASSAGVDGNEQFF
TRBJ2-3 TRBV18 once . 12 TGTGCCAGCTCCATTGGCACAGATACGCAGTATTTT CASSIGTDTQYF
TRBJ2-1 TRBV27 once TRBD2 14 TGTGCCAGCGGGGGGGGAGGTGGACTAACTGAGCAGTTCTTC CASGGGGGLTEQFF
TRBJ2-2 TRBV9 . TRBD2 15 TGTGCCAGCAGCCTCCAGCGGGGGGTCACCGGGGAGCTGTTTTTT CASSLQRGVTGELFF
TRBJ2-7 TRBV27 . . 16 TGTGCCAGCAGTCCCGTTTTATCAGGGAAGTCGAACGAGCAGTACTTC CASSPVLSGKSNEQYF
TRBJ2-1 TRBV4-3 . TRBD2 14 TGCGCCAGCAGCCAAGGAGCGGGGAACAATGAGCAGTTCTTC CASSQGAGNNEQFF